The rows below give T cell receptor beta chains drawn from one sample of a study of OX40 agonist ivuxolimab in advanced cancers. Sequencing was performed with immunoSEQ multiplex PCR; in TCRdb, only in-frame clones are kept and a portion is missing. The table includes some 96,000 clones, 75% to 95% detected once. The sample here was CD4+ or CD8+ T cells sorted from blood, taken in a trial of the OX40 agonist ivuxolimab. These receptors were taken from an adult with an advanced solid tumor such as melanoma, head and neck, liver or kidney cancer. Each CDR3 is given with its conserved first and last residue. The D gene is left open where the match is weak. Some rows mark clone size as missing; the rest say once, few, many or name a class of expanded clone.

V gene: TRBV27
CDR3 length: 16
clone size: NA
J gene: TRBJ1-5
D gene: NA
CDR3 DNA: TGTGCCAGCAGTTCCCTAGGGGGTTATAGCAATCAGCCCCAGCATTTT
CDR3 protein: CASSSLGGYSNQPQHF

V gene: TRBV25-1
CDR3 length: 13
clone size: NA
J gene: TRBJ2-3
D gene: NA
CDR3 DNA: TGTGCCAGCAGCCGGGGGCAGACAGATACGCAGTATTTT
CDR3 protein: CASSRGQTDTQYF

V gene: TRBV6-5
CDR3 length: 15
clone size: NA
J gene: TRBJ2-7
D gene: NA
CDR3 DNA: TGTGCCAGCAGTTACATAAGGGGGGGGTACTACGAGCAGTACTTC
CDR3 protein: CASSYIRGGYYEQYF

V gene: TRBV19
CDR3 length: 14
clone size: NA
J gene: TRBJ2-7
D gene: NA
CDR3 DNA: TGTGCCAGTAGTACCCCGGGACGGAAATACGAGCAGTACTTC
CDR3 protein: CASSTPGRKYEQYF

V gene: TRBV28
CDR3 length: 14
clone size: once
J gene: TRBJ2-7
D gene: NA
CDR3 DNA: TGTGCCAGCAGTTTACACAATCCCGACCACGAGCAGTACTTC
CDR3 protein: CASSLHNPDHEQYF

V gene: TRBV18
CDR3 length: 15
clone size: NA
J gene: TRBJ2-4
D gene: NA
CDR3 DNA: TGTGCCAGCAGAGGCCAGGCTCTAGCCAAAAACATTCAGTACTTC
CDR3 protein: CASRGQALAKNIQYF

V gene: TRBV6-5
CDR3 length: 14
clone size: NA
J gene: TRBJ1-3
D gene: NA
CDR3 DNA: TGTGCCAGCAGTTACTCGAACGGGTTTGCCACCATATATTTT
CDR3 protein: CASSYSNGFATIYF

V gene: TRBV5-1
CDR3 length: 14
clone size: NA
J gene: TRBJ1-1
D gene: NA
CDR3 DNA: TGCGCCAGCAGCTTGTCGGGGGGCGCCTCTTCGGGAGCGTTT
CDR3 protein: CASSLSGGASSGAF

V gene: TRBV30
CDR3 length: 14
clone size: NA
J gene: TRBJ2-7
D gene: TRBD2
CDR3 DNA: TGTGCCTGGAGTCCTAGCGGGAGTGTGTACGAGCAGTACTTC
CDR3 protein: CAWSPSGSVYEQYF

V gene: TRBV18
CDR3 length: 14
clone size: NA
J gene: TRBJ2-2
D gene: NA
CDR3 DNA: TGTGCCAGCTCACCCGCGGATCCGCCTGGGGAGCTGTTTTTT
CDR3 protein: CASSPADPPGELFF

V gene: TRBV6-6
CDR3 length: 13
clone size: NA
J gene: TRBJ2-1
D gene: TRBD2
CDR3 DNA: TGTGCCAGCAGTTTGGATAGCGGGAATGAGCAGTTCTTC
CDR3 protein: CASSLDSGNEQFF

V gene: TRBV5-4
CDR3 length: 14
clone size: few
J gene: TRBJ2-1
D gene: NA
CDR3 DNA: TGTGCCAGCAGCTTGGAGGGAATATACAATGAGCAGTTCTTC
CDR3 protein: CASSLEGIYNEQFF

V gene: TRBV4-1
CDR3 length: 19
clone size: NA
J gene: TRBJ2-4
D gene: NA
CDR3 DNA: TGCGCCAGCAGCCAAGATCAGGTAAGGGTTCGATGCGCCAAAAACATTCAGTACTTC
CDR3 protein: CASSQDQVRVRCAKNIQYF

V gene: TRBV7-9
CDR3 length: 16
clone size: NA
J gene: TRBJ1-1
D gene: NA
CDR3 DNA: TGTGCCAGCAGCCCTCCTCGGGGGACGTCGAACACTGAAGCTTTCTTT
CDR3 protein: CASSPPRGTSNTEAFF

V gene: TRBV6-5
CDR3 length: 13
clone size: NA
J gene: TRBJ1-4
D gene: TRBD1
CDR3 DNA: TGTGCCAGCAGAGCGACAGGGACTGAAAAACTGTTTTTT
CDR3 protein: CASRATGTEKLFF

V gene: TRBV2
CDR3 length: 12
clone size: once
J gene: TRBJ2-7
D gene: TRBD2
CDR3 DNA: TGTGCCAGCAGACTAGCGGATACCGAGCAGTACTTC
CDR3 protein: CASRLADTEQYF